This TCR beta chain was profiled in a study of T cell responses to AZD1222 COVID-19 vaccine. Whole-study findings and limits: Two AZD1222 administrations were followed by greater Spike-specific TCR breadth and depth.

This CDR3 has 16 amino acids. In germline, CDR1 is LGHDT, CDR2 YNNKEL (reference sequence). Trimming stripped 4 bases from V and 5 bases from J, with 18 bases between. Note on this clone: Its antigen is currently unknown.

The protocol was immunoSEQ multiplex PCR, while the TCRdb copy is restricted to in-frame clones and leaves out a portion. This sample has 75,000 to 95,000 clones, with about 92% found just once. The chain links TRBV3-1 (or the pseudogene TRBV3-2) to TRBJ1-5; D is perhaps TRBD1 (6 bases). Sequences were derived from peripheral blood, sampled on day 0 of AZD1222 vaccination. This clonotype was sampled from an adult in good health. The CDR3 spells CASSPGGGTPYQPQHF. The CDR3 DNA sequence: TGTGCCAGCAGCCCAGGTGGGGGGACACCTTATCAGCCCCAGCATTTT.